This T cell receptor (beta chain) was observed in a study of tumor and adjacent non-tumor tissue in lung cancer. Findings and caveats of the study: Tumor tissue had significantly higher TCR diversity than normal lung.

No cell sorting was done before RNA was extracted from the tissue. Chemotherapy-naive patients with new lung cancer underwent thoracic surgery in China, August–November 2014. The library came from three nested PCR rounds adapted from ARM-PCR protocols. TCRdb itself ran the multiplex PCR reads through MiXCR, one entry per CDR3 protein. The data contain more than 85,000 distinct CDR3 sequences, about 80% of them singletons. In its sample, this clonotype was seen many times. Its antigen remains unidentified. The CDR3 covers 12 residues. V lost 5 bases to trimming and J lost 3 bases, with 11 bases between them. Germline CDR1 DFQATT, CDR2 SNEGSKA (reference sequence).

The source is a man between 65 and 85 years old with non-small cell lung cancer. The chain recombines TRBV20-1 with TRBJ2-7, with a tentative D call TRBD2 (6 bases). Sequenced: lung tumor tissue. The CDR3: CSAGGPNYEQYF. CDR3 DNA sequence: TGCAGTGCTGGAGGGCCGAACTACGAGCAGTACTTC.